What follows are 19 T cell receptor beta chains derived from one specimen sequenced in a study of T cells in Graves' hyperthyroidism and ophthalmopathy. Amplification targeted TCR beta CDR3 regions from RNA transcripts. Using the HTBI primer set, a first-round RT-PCR was run on the TCR CDR3. MiXCR, applied by TCRdb to the multiplex PCR reads, yields one record per CDR3 protein. The table has around 620,000 distinct CDR3 sequences, about half seen once. The source material was peripheral blood or thyroid tissue (not recorded which). The receptor set was obtained from an adult woman with Graves' disease, either hyperthyroidism or ophthalmopathy (not recorded which).

This chain links TRBV7-9 with TRBJ2-2; D not resolved. CDR1 is SEHNR, CDR2 FQNEAQ, per germline (reference sequence). V lost 1 base to trimming and J lost 6 bases, with 9 bases between them. This CDR3 contains 14 residues. This CDR3 reads CASSLVPGPGELFF. In nucleotides, the CDR3 is TGTGCCAGCAGCTTAGTCCCAGGCCCCGGGGAGCTGTTTTTT.

This clonotype was picked up many times. Here the CDR3 DNA reads TGTGCCAGCAGCGGGACCAGCACCGGGGAGCTGTTTTTT. Protein product: CASSGTSTGELFF. V is TRBV7-3 and J is TRBJ2-2, with D perhaps being TRBD1 or TRBD2 (5 bases each). Deletions cut 5 bases from V and 4 bases from J, with 8 bases between. The CDR3 covers 13 residues. In germline, CDR1 is SGHTA, CDR2 FQGTGA.

V gene TRBV24-1 combines with J gene TRBJ1-2, with TRBD1 identical over 7 bases. The CDR3 spans 16 residues. Germline loops: CDR1 KGHDR, CDR2 SFDVKD. J was trimmed by 6 bases and V by 5 bases; bases with no gene match: 14. CDR3 loop: CATSVPRTGGGDGYTF. The CDR3 DNA reads as TGTGCCACCAGTGTCCCGCGGACAGGCGGGGGGGATGGCTACACCTTC.

This clonotype was recorded at least ten times. This sequence joins TRBV15 and TRBJ1-4; TRBD1 might be the D (5 bases). With 5 bases removed from V and 10 bases from J, the gap between germline ends came to 20 bases. The germline V gene encodes CDR1 LNHNV and CDR2 YYDKDF (reference sequence). This CDR3 spans 15 amino acids. CDR3 DNA sequence: TGTGCCACCAGCTCTCCGTTGGAGGGGAGCTCAAAACTGTTTTTT. Its translation: CATSSPLEGSSKLFF.

This clonotype was seen a handful of times. The chain employs TRBV19 and TRBJ2-7; 9 nucleotides match TRBD1. J lost 3 bases, V lost 5 bases, and 8 bases had no gene match. Germline V gene data show CDR1 as LNHDA and CDR2 as SQIVND (reference sequence). The CDR3 totals 15 residues. The CDR3 nucleotides read TGTGCCAGTAGTCCTCGAGGGACAGGGAACTACGAGCAGTACTTC. Translated, it gives CASSPRGTGNYEQYF.

The chain links TRBV19 to TRBJ1-1; D gene uncertain. From germline, CDR1 is LNHDA and CDR2 SQIVND (reference sequence). The CDR3 runs 15 residues. Trimming took off 3 bases at V and 0 bases at J, with 11 bases between the two ends. The CDR3: CASSIRRELNTEAFF. CDR3 sequence (DNA): TGTGCCAGTAGTATCCGGAGGGAATTGAACACTGAAGCTTTCTTT. The full variable domain, with the rest looked up from reference TRBV19 and TRBJ1-1, is DGGITQSPKYLFRKEGQNVTLSCEQNLNHDAMYWYRQDPGQGLRLIYYSQIVNDFQKGDIAEGYSVSREKKESFPLTVTSAQKNPTAFYLCASSIRRELNTEAFFGQGTRLTVV.

There are a few counts of this clonotype. The J gene is TRBJ1-3, the V gene TRBV20-1; D is unresolved. The CDR3 has 11 residues. Germline loops: CDR1 DFQATT, CDR2 SNEGSKA (reference sequence). Between the trimmed V and J ends, which lost 3 bases and 4 bases, there was a span of 4 bases. The CDR3 sequence is CSASVGNTIYF. The CDR3 DNA reads TGCAGTGCTAGTGTGGGAAACACCATATATTTT.

A remark on this clonotype: Because the CDR3 is missing its conserved closing phenylalanine or tryptophan, this is likely a read error. Because the CDR3's place on the DNA is in doubt, the DNA is left out and the CDR3 is given as listed by TCRdb. The rearrangement links TRBV10-3 to TRBJ2-7; TRBD2 is taken as the D call from the table, unchecked against the DNA. Germline loops: CDR1 ENHRY, CDR2 SYGVKD. From its first to its last residue, the CDR3 has 9 amino acids. The CDR3 spells CAIMEREDT.

Only one count was recorded for this clonotype. The V and J genes are TRBV7-9 and TRBJ2-5, with 9 positions matching TRBD1. The CDR3 spans 16 residues. Germline V CDR1 and CDR2: SEHNR, FQNEAQ (reference sequence). V was clipped by 5 bases and J by 6 bases; unmatched bases: 13. The DNA of the CDR3 is TGTGCCAGCAGCGAGCTAGGACAGGGGTCGAAAAAGACCCAGTACTTC. It is translated as CASSELGQGSKKTQYF.

The sample holds many counts of this clonotype. J is TRBJ1-3 and V is TRBV12-3 or TRBV12-4; 8 bases map to TRBD1. The CDR3 extends over 17 amino acids. The ends lost 6 bases at V and 2 bases at J; junction bases unmatched: 12. The CDR3 DNA sequence: TGTGCCAGCAGCAGGACAGGGACTACTCCCACTGGAAACACCATATATTTT. Its translation is CASSRTGTTPTGNTIYF.

This clonotype was picked up many times. The chain links TRBV5-1 to TRBJ1-1; the D is unclear. V was trimmed by 4 bases and J by 0 bases, leaving 28 bases between them. In germline, CDR1 is SGHRS, CDR2 YFSETQ. The CDR3 totals 20 residues. CDR3 amino acids: CASSSVIATPTFIMNTEAFF. In nucleotides, the CDR3 is TGCGCCAGCAGCAGCGTTATTGCGACACCCACTTTTATCATGAACACTGAAGCTTTCTTT.

This clonotype has at least ten counts. The CDR3, as DNA: TGTGCCAGCAGTATCACAACTAATGAAAAACTGTTTTTT. Protein sequence: CASSITTNEKLFF. This chain uses TRBV28 with TRBJ1-4; D unclear. The V end was cut by 5 bases, the J end by 0 bases, with 4 bases between. The CDR3 has 13 amino acids. Germline V gene lookup returns CDR1 MDHEN and CDR2 SYDVKM.

The chain couples TRBV7-2 to TRBJ2-2, with D unresolved. Trimming left V 5 bases short and J 4 bases short, with 11 bases between. Germline loops: CDR1 SGHTA, CDR2 FQGNSA. CDR3 length: 14 residues. For the CDR3, the DNA is TGTGCCAGCAGCCCAAGATTCAGCACCGGGGAGCTGTTTTTT. Protein: CASSPRFSTGELFF.

The chain links TRBV12-3 or TRBV12-4 to TRBJ1-3; 8 bases line up with TRBD1. This CDR3 has 16 amino acids. The ends lost 3 bases at V and 0 bases at J; junction bases unmatched: 4. The CDR3 DNA follows: TGTGCCAGCAGTTTCCGACAGGGGAACTCTGGAAACACCATATATTTT. Translation: CASSFRQGNSGNTIYF.

At least ten counts were recorded for this clonotype. This chain joins TRBV20-1 and TRBJ1-1; TRBD1 might be the D (5 bases). This CDR3 is 14 amino acids long. The germline V gene has CDR1 DFQATT and CDR2 SNEGSKA (reference sequence). With 3 bases removed from V and 4 bases from J, the gap between germline ends came to 15 bases. The CDR3 region is CSASLSRGLTEAFF. CDR3 nucleotide sequence: TGCAGTGCTAGCCTATCACGGGGCCTCACTGAAGCTTTCTTT.

The V gene is TRBV10-3, the J gene TRBJ2-7; either TRBD1 or TRBD2 may supply D (7 bases each). The CDR3 spans 12 residues. V shed 10 bases and J shed 9 bases, with 19 bases lying between them. From germline, CDR1 is ENHRY and CDR2 SYGVKD. CDR3 nucleotide sequence: TGTGCCACCCAATCAGGGGGGGAACGGCAGTACTTC. Amino acid sequence: CATQSGGERQYF.

This clonotype was counted between two and nine times. The chain employs TRBV28 and TRBJ2-7; D may be TRBD1 (5 bases). Germline V gene data show CDR1 as MDHEN and CDR2 as SYDVKM. The V and J ends lost 1 base and 2 bases respectively, with 6 bases between them. CDR3 size: 13 residues. As DNA, the CDR3 is TGTGCCAGCAGTTTATTCAGGGCCTACGAGCAGTACTTC. Amino acids: CASSLFRAYEQYF.

This clonotype was picked up a small number of times. V and J are TRBV28 and TRBJ1-1; D possibly corresponds to TRBD1 (5 bases). Deletions cut 2 bases from V and 2 bases from J, with 15 bases between. CDR3 length: 16 amino acids. CDR1 MDHEN and CDR2 SYDVKM come from the germline V gene. The CDR3: CASSLHDRGFNTEAFF. The CDR3, as DNA: TGTGCCAGCAGTTTACATGACCGGGGGTTCAACACTGAAGCTTTCTTT.

The chain carries TRBV24-1 and TRBJ1-2; tentative D call: TRBD1 (5 bases). V gave up 3 bases and J gave up 3 bases, with 13 bases separating them. Germline V gene sequence: CDR1 KGHDR, CDR2 SFDVKD. The CDR3 covers 15 residues. DNA of the CDR3: TGTGCCACCAGTGATCCAGGTGGGGGAGACTATGGCTACACCTTC. The encoded protein is CATSDPGGGDYGYTF.